This passage covers 26 T cell receptor beta chains from one sample sequenced in a study of OX40 agonist ivuxolimab in advanced cancers. Sequencing was performed with immunoSEQ multiplex PCR; in TCRdb, only in-frame clones are kept and a portion is missing. There are fewer than 20,000 clones in the sample; 75% to 80% occur only once, and over 12% lies in the top ten. The sequences come from CD4+ or CD8+ T cells sorted from blood, collected in a trial of the OX40 agonist ivuxolimab. The source of these receptors is an adult with an advanced solid tumor such as melanoma, head and neck, liver or kidney cancer.

The V and J genes are TRBV27 and TRBJ1-4; no definite D call. The CDR3 is made up of 13 amino acids. The germline gives CDR1 MNHEY, CDR2 SMNVEV (reference sequence). Trimming stripped 2 bases from V and 5 bases from J, with 6 bases between. The CDR3 nucleotides are TGTGCCAGCAGTTTACGGAGAAATGAAAAACTGTTTTTT. This encodes CASSLRRNEKLFF.

The chain employs TRBV4-1 and TRBJ2-5; 8 nucleotides agree with TRBD2. The CDR3 has 15 residues. With 3 bases clipped from V and 5 bases from J, the junction kept 8 bases outside the gene matches. In germline, CDR1 is MGHRA, CDR2 YSYEKL. In nucleotides, the CDR3 is TGCGCCAGCAGCCATCGTAGCGGGGACTTCGAGACCCAGTACTTC. This gives the protein CASSHRSGDFETQYF.

This chain links TRBV7-9 with TRBJ2-7, with D uncertain. Germline CDR1 reads SEHNR; CDR2 reads FQNEAQ (reference sequence). CDR3 length: 14 amino acids. V was clipped by 1 base and J by 4 bases, with 11 bases between them. CDR3 DNA: TGTGCCAGCAGCTTAGGTCTCCCGGCTTACGAGCAGTACTTC. Translated, it gives CASSLGLPAYEQYF.

V and J are TRBV9 and TRBJ2-2; 7 nucleotides match TRBD2. Germline loops: CDR1 SGDLS, CDR2 YYNGEE. V dropped 0 bases and J dropped 6; count of bases not matched to a gene: 8. CDR3 length: 16 amino acids. The CDR3 here is CASSVAGSGTAGELFF. The CDR3 DNA reads TGTGCCAGCAGCGTAGCGGGAAGCGGGACGGCCGGGGAGCTGTTTTTT.

This clone has just a few counts. The rearrangement joins TRBV7-2 to TRBJ1-2, with D uncertain. The germline V and J ends were trimmed by 2 bases and 3 bases, with 7 bases remaining between them. The CDR3 is made up of 13 amino acids. Per the germline V gene, CDR1 is SGHTA and CDR2 is FQGNSA. The CDR3 DNA reads as TGTGCCAGCAGCTTATTCACGGACTATGGCTACACCTTC. This sequence encodes CASSLFTDYGYTF.

This chain connects TRBV25-1 to TRBJ2-5, with D possibly TRBD2 on 6 matching bases. The CDR3 is made up of 14 amino acids. The V gene's germline CDR1 is MGHDK and CDR2 SYGVNS. Trimming left V 5 bases short and J 2 bases short, with 12 bases between. This CDR3 reads CASSKLAGQETQYF. The CDR3 region has the DNA TGTGCCAGCAGTAAACTAGCCGGTCAAGAGACCCAGTACTTC.

The chain employs TRBV4-3 and TRBJ1-2; TRBD1 is a possible D gene (5 bases). CDR1 is LGHNA, CDR2 YSLEER, per germline. The V and J ends lost 4 bases and 1 base respectively, with 13 bases between them. The CDR3 runs 15 residues. The CDR3 protein is CASSRHRDYNYGYTF. DNA for the CDR3: TGCGCCAGCAGCCGACACCGGGACTATAACTATGGCTACACCTTC.

The V call is TRBV4-1, the J call TRBJ1-4; TRBD1 aligns across 11 bases. Germline V gene data show CDR1 as MGHRA and CDR2 as YSYEKL. Unmatched junction bases numbered 12, after V lost 4 bases and J lost 11 bases. The CDR3 has 16 amino acids. The CDR3 protein is CASSLDLGTGGRKLFF. As DNA, the CDR3 is TGCGCCAGCAGCCTAGACCTCGGGACAGGGGGAAGGAAACTGTTTTTT.

V and J are TRBV9 and TRBJ2-1, with 13 bases aligning to TRBD2. This CDR3 region has 15 residues. The germline V gene has CDR1 SGDLS and CDR2 YYNGEE. Unmatched junction bases numbered 6, after V lost 2 bases and J lost 10 bases. CDR3 DNA: TGTGCCAGCAGCGTGGGGGGACTAGCGGGAAAGGAGCAGTTCTTC. Its translation is CASSVGGLAGKEQFF.

This clone was observed a handful of times. The rearrangement links TRBV18 to TRBJ1-2; possible D gene TRBD1, 5 bases. Trimming removed 0 bases at V and 7 bases at J, with 15 bases between. The germline CDR1 and CDR2 sequences are KGHSH and LQKENI. CDR3 size: 15 residues. The CDR3 is CASSPPSKDSLGYTF. The CDR3, as DNA: TGTGCCAGCTCACCACCGAGCAAAGACAGCCTTGGCTACACCTTC.

A few counts support this clone. CDR3 coding DNA: TGTGCCAGCAGCCAAAAGTTCAGCGGGGAGGGTTACGAGCAGTACTTC. Its translation is CASSQKFSGEGYEQYF. V gene TRBV11-2 combines with J gene TRBJ2-7; 7 nucleotides agree with TRBD2. Germline CDR1 and CDR2: SGHAT and FQNNGV. The CDR3 is made up of 16 amino acids. V shed 5 bases, J shed 4 bases, and the junction held 14 bases outside the gene matches.

J is TRBJ1-6 and V is TRBV6-5, with TRBD1 matching 9 bases. The CDR3 loop spans 15 amino acids. From germline, CDR1 is MNHEY and CDR2 SVGAGI. Trimming took 2 bases from V and 10 from J; bases not matched to a gene: 6. The CDR3 spells CASSYRGQGGSPLHF. CDR3 nucleotide sequence: TGTGCCAGCAGTTACCGGGGACAGGGTGGATCACCCCTCCACTTT.

This sequence joins TRBV7-6 and TRBJ2-1; perhaps TRBD2 as D (6 bases). The germline CDR1 and CDR2 sequences are SGHVS and FNYEAQ. The CDR3 is 14 amino acids. With 5 bases removed from V and 2 bases from J, the gap between germline ends came to 10 bases. The chain's CDR3 is CASSEGLPYNEQFF. CDR3 bases: TGTGCCAGCAGCGAGGGACTTCCCTACAATGAGCAGTTCTTC.

J is TRBJ2-5 and V is TRBV19, with D possibly TRBD1 on 6 matching bases. The V and J ends lost 3 bases and 5 bases respectively, with 13 bases between them. Germline loops: CDR1 LNHDA, CDR2 SQIVND (reference sequence). The CDR3 is 14 amino acids. The CDR3 DNA sequence: TGTGCCAGTAGTATGCTGGGGGCGCGGGAGACCCAGTACTTC. Its translation: CASSMLGARETQYF.

The chain joins TRBV19 to TRBJ1-5; 7 positions agree with TRBD1. Looked up from germline, CDR1 is LNHDA and CDR2 is SQIVND (reference sequence). The ends lost 6 bases at V and 5 bases at J; junction bases unmatched: 10. This CDR3 is 15 amino acids long. CDR3 amino acids: CASSQNTGADQPQHF. The CDR3 bases are TGTGCCAGTAGCCAAAACACAGGGGCGGATCAGCCCCAGCATTTT.

V gene TRBV29-1 combines with J gene TRBJ1-1; no clear D gene. V lost 6 bases and J 2 bases, leaving 7 bases between the germline ends. The CDR3 sequence is 11 residues long. CDR1 and CDR2 from the germline V gene are SQVTM and ANQGSEA. The CDR3 DNA follows: TGCAGCGTAAACGGCAACACTGAAGCTTTCTTT. Its protein product is CSVNGNTEAFF.

The chain uses TRBV6-1 and TRBJ2-2; weak D call: TRBD2 (5 bases). CDR1 MNHNS and CDR2 SASEGT come from the germline V gene. Trimming left V 7 bases short and J 3 bases short, with 12 bases between. The CDR3 spans 14 residues. The CDR3 is CASTEGRDTGELFF. In nucleotides, the CDR3 is TGTGCCAGCACAGAGGGTAGGGACACCGGGGAGCTGTTTTTT.

V usage is TRBV11-3 and J usage is TRBJ2-1, with D hard to call. Trimming stripped 4 bases from V and 1 base from J, with 11 bases between. CDR3 length equals 15 residues. The germline gives CDR1 SGHNT, CDR2 YENEEA. As DNA, the CDR3 is TGTGCCAGCAGCTCACGACAAGCTTCCTACAATGAGCAGTTCTTC. Residues: CASSSRQASYNEQFF.

The rearrangement joins TRBV7-9 to TRBJ1-2; unclear D gene. V gave up 4 bases and J gave up 8 bases, with 17 bases separating them. This CDR3 is 14 amino acids long. The germline CDR1 and CDR2 sequences are SEHNR and FQNEAQ (reference sequence). The CDR3 DNA sequence: TGTGCCAGCAGCTCCCCCGGGATGGTTTTGGGCTACACCTTC. It is translated as CASSSPGMVLGYTF.

This clone was detected only once. V usage is TRBV4-1 and J usage is TRBJ2-1, with TRBD2 matching over 10 bases. The CDR3 length is 16 residues. With V trimmed by 2 bases and J by 6 bases, 7 bases remained unmatched. Germline CDR1 is MGHRA and CDR2 is YSYEKL. In DNA form, the CDR3 reads TGCGCCAGCAGCCAAACTCTAGCGGGGGTAGCCAATGAGCAGTTCTTC. The encoded protein is CASSQTLAGVANEQFF.

This chain joins TRBV6-6 and TRBJ1-3, with a weak D call TRBD1 (5 bases). CDR1 is MNHNY, CDR2 SVGAGI, per germline (reference sequence). This CDR3 has 14 residues. Trimming pared 7 bases from V and 2 bases from J, leaving 12 bases between. CDR3 residues: CASTLGGAGNTIYF. The CDR3 nucleotides are TGTGCCAGCACCCTCGGGGGGGCTGGAAACACCATATATTTT.

This chain joins TRBV7-2 and TRBJ1-1; possibly TRBD1 for D (5 bases). CDR1 is SGHTA and CDR2 is FQGNSA in the germline V gene. V was shortened by 4 bases and J by 6 bases, with 15 bases between the two germline ends. The CDR3 loop spans 14 amino acids. The CDR3 protein is CASSSRGDYSEAFF. The CDR3 DNA reads as TGTGCCAGCAGCTCGAGGGGAGACTATTCTGAAGCTTTCTTT.

This clone appeared a few times. The V gene is TRBV27, the J gene TRBJ2-2; 7 nucleotides line up with TRBD2. Looked up from germline, CDR1 is MNHEY and CDR2 is SMNVEV (reference sequence). V gave up 6 bases and J gave up 5 bases; unmatched junction bases: 6. The CDR3 has 14 residues. CDR3 bases: TGTGCCAGCAGGAGCGGGGTGGGGACCGGGGAGCTGTTTTTT. Translated, it gives CASRSGVGTGELFF.

This sequence joins TRBV4-2 and TRBJ1-2; no clear D gene. Per germline, CDR1 LGHNA and CDR2 YNFKEQ. Trimming took 0 bases from V and 8 from J, leaving 7 bases between them. The CDR3 consists of 12 residues. In DNA form, the CDR3 reads TGTGCCAGCAGCCAAGATGTGAGGGGCTACACCTTC. Its translation: CASSQDVRGYTF.

The rearrangement uses TRBV6-5 and TRBJ2-2; D is undetermined. The CDR3 runs 11 residues. Deletions cut 6 bases from V and 2 bases from J, with 1 base between. The germline V gene encodes CDR1 MNHEY and CDR2 SVGAGI. CDR3 sequence reads: CASRNTGELFF. CDR3 nucleotide sequence: TGTGCCAGCAGAAACACCGGGGAGCTGTTTTTT.

This chain joins TRBV6-5 and TRBJ1-3; D is unclear. CDR1 and CDR2 (germline): MNHEY, SVGAGI. This CDR3 region has 14 residues. V was cut by 6 bases and J by 3 bases, with 12 bases left in between. CDR3 sequence (DNA): TGTGCCAGCAGATACGCCGGCCTTGGAAACACCATATATTTT. Translating it yields CASRYAGLGNTIYF.